The following is a TCR beta chain sequence with its context. This specimen belongs to a study of blood T cells in healthy people across ages. Trimming removed 3 bases from V and 4 bases from J, with 18 bases in between. Germline loops: CDR1 SQVTM, CDR2 ANQGSEA. The CDR3 loop spans 15 amino acids. For the second PCR, which ran for roughly 7 to 11 cycles, a sample-barcoded 5' primer and a J-beta primer mix were used. TCRdb reanalysed the 5' RACE reads using MiXCR and keeps one entry per CDR3 protein. The sample has about 1 million distinct CDR3 sequences; 20% to 25% are singletons. Separately, the same data were catalogued under a study of T cells of mothers and their children. From that study: A few healthy Caucasian mothers and their six children donated.

The sample was blood. The source is a girl aged 2-10 years in good health. This chain joins TRBV29-1 and TRBJ1-2; TRBD1 is a possible D gene (5 bases). DNA for the CDR3: TGCAGCGTTGACGGCAGGGACTACTCGACCTATGGCTACACCTTC. It yields the protein CSVDGRDYSTYGYTF.